This T cell receptor (beta chain) stems from a study of Ad26.COV2.S vaccination and SARS-CoV-2 variants. Across the study: Once or twice, 56 days apart, Ad26.COV2.S was delivered intramuscularly.

Treatment denoted: about 20 received Ad26.COV2.S at low or high dose, single or two shots; 5 received placebo; per-sample allocation not given. Sampling was performed 63 days after the first vaccine or placebo injection. This adult donor, from Boston, was 18-55 years old. Sequencing was performed with immunoSEQ multiplex PCR; in TCRdb, only in-frame clones are kept and a portion is missing. The sample holds approximately 400,000 clones, under 90% seen once. This CDR3 is built from 17 residues. With 6 bases clipped from V and 2 bases from J, the junction kept 12 bases outside the gene matches. CDR1 and CDR2 from the germline V gene are LNHDA and SQIVND (reference sequence).

The V call is TRBV19, the J call TRBJ1-4; 7 positions match TRBD1. This specimen consisted of peripheral blood, obtained in a trial of Ad26.COV2.S vaccine versus placebo. The TCR sequence derives from a person between 18 and 59 years old who received the Ad26.COV2.S COVID-19 vaccine or a placebo. In DNA, the CDR3 is TGTGCCAGTAGACTCTTAAGGGGGCCCTTTACTAATGAAAAACTGTTTTTT. This encodes CASRLLRGPFTNEKLFF.